The TCR beta chain under discussion was sequenced for a study of blood T cells in healthy people across ages. The use of a sample-barcoded 5' primer and a J-beta primer mix characterized a second PCR of about 7 to 12 cycles. Sequencing yielded, for each sample, at least 3 million paired-end reads carrying CDR3. TCRdb passed the 5' RACE reads through MiXCR, listing each CDR3 protein once. The data show roughly 790,000 distinct CDR3 sequences, with roughly 44% seen just once and more than 20% held by the top ten. The CDR3 runs to 15 residues. Germline lookup yields CDR1 SNHLY and CDR2 FYNNEI. This clonotype originated in a woman between 55 and 75 years old in good health. Sequencing was done on a sample of blood. The chain uses TRBV2 and TRBJ2-1; TRBD1 matches 8 bases. The J call may be mistaken, given a closer DNA end match to TRBJ2-7. CDR3 protein: CASSLGTGEHNEQYF. CDR3 DNA sequence: TGTGCCAGCAGCTTAGGGACAGGCGAACACAATGAGCAGTACTTC.